The 2 T cell receptor beta chains reported below all come from one sample, sequenced in a study of blood T cell repertoires in COVID-19. The protocol was immunoSEQ multiplex PCR, while the TCRdb copy is restricted to in-frame clones and leaves out a portion. The sample carries some 120,000 clones, approximately 83% recorded once. Sample: peripheral blood. These receptors all come from a man between 60 and 70 years old with acute or convalescent COVID-19.

The chain carries TRBV9 and TRBJ2-7, with D perhaps TRBD2 (6 bases). This CDR3 region has 14 residues. Germline CDR1 reads SGDLS; CDR2 reads YYNGEE. The V end was cut by 1 base, the J end by 2 bases, with 10 bases between. The CDR3 sequence: CASSVTGGTYEQYF. The CDR3 nucleotides are TGTGCCAGCAGCGTAACCGGGGGAACCTACGAGCAGTACTTC. The full variable domain, completed using reference TRBV9 and TRBJ2-7, is DSGVTQTPKHLITATGQRVTLRCSPRSGDLSVYWYQQSLDQGLQFLIQYYNGEERAKGNILERFSAQQFPDLHSELNLSSLELGDSALYFCASSVTGGTYEQYFGPGTRLTVT.

V gene TRBV6-5 combines with J gene TRBJ2-1, with TRBD1 matching over 7 bases. V gave up 6 bases and J gave up 8 bases; unmatched junction bases: 4. The CDR3 has 12 residues. Germline CDR1 is MNHEY and CDR2 is SVGAGI. The CDR3 region has the DNA TGTGCCAGCAGCCCGACAGGGTATGAGCAGTTCTTC. Translated: CASSPTGYEQFF.